This TCR beta chain is drawn from a study of vaccination effects on CD4 cells after COVID-19. Whole-study context: Each participant was administered two doses of either the BNT162b2 or the mRNA-1273 vaccine. Study-level findings and limits: Whether induced by infection or by vaccine, clones showed marked clonal contraction late after vaccination.

Here immunoSEQ multiplex PCR was the method, and the copy in TCRdb shows in-frame clones only, minus some. This sample yields tens of thousands of clones, of which roughly 74% are seen a single time; about 40% belongs to the top ten. The ViraFEST assay expanded antigen-specific CD4+ T cells with viral peptide pools before sequencing. Scientists isolated CD4+ T cells after a roughly nine-day culture period ended. SARS-CoV-2 infection was confirmed by PCR in the person between March and December 2020. PBMC cultures contained two million cells per well, roughly 10 IU/ml IL-2 and roughly 10 ug/ml peptides. Remarks on this clone: Its antigen remains unknown.

Germline CDR1 reads SGHNT; CDR2 reads YENEEA. The V and J ends lost 1 base and 7 bases respectively, with 4 bases between them. CDR3 length equals 12 residues. V usage is TRBV11-3 and J usage is TRBJ1-4; no definite D call. The source is a human donor who had a prior SARS-CoV-2 infection. The sequencing used CD4+ T cells from PBMCs cultured with a peptide pool, collected before COVID-19 vaccination. CDR3 residues: CASSLGGEKLFF. CDR3 bases: TGTGCCAGCAGCTTAGGGGGTGAAAAACTGTTTTTT.